Listed below are T cell receptor beta chains from one sample, sequenced in a study of a mutant IDH1 vaccine in newly diagnosed glioma. Some clones are missing from TCRdb's copy, which holds only in-frame ones; the method was immunoSEQ multiplex PCR. Among approximately 52,000 clones, approximately 80% were seen once, and the ten largest hold around 4.9%. The antigens of these receptors remain unknown. Sequences were derived from PBMCs, sampled from a glioma patient whose treatment included an IDH1 peptide vaccine. Source of these receptors: a middle-aged woman with glioma. Some clones in this sample may be carry-over from other donors' samples. Each CDR3 is given with its conserved first and last residue. D genes are given only for firm matches. The size field is filled for only some rows; it gives once, few, many or a size class.

CDR3 protein: CASSLTSTLAGTDTQYF
CDR3 DNA: TGTGCCAGCAGTTTAACGTCTACGCTAGCGGGCACAGATACGCAGTATTTT
D gene: TRBD2
J gene: TRBJ2-3
V gene: TRBV27
clone size: few

CDR3 protein: CASSSGTGIEAFF
CDR3 DNA: TGTGCCAGCAGTTCCGGGACAGGGATTGAAGCTTTCTTT
D gene: TRBD1
J gene: TRBJ1-1
V gene: TRBV27
clone size: NA

CDR3 protein: CASSPGSGELFF
CDR3 DNA: TGTGCCAGCTCACCAGGTTCCGGGGAGCTGTTTTTT
D gene: NA
J gene: TRBJ2-2
V gene: TRBV18
clone size: NA

CDR3 protein: CASSPGSTQETQYF
CDR3 DNA: TGCGCCAGCAGCCCCGGGTCGACCCAAGAGACCCAGTACTTC
D gene: NA
J gene: TRBJ2-5
V gene: TRBV5-1
clone size: NA

CDR3 protein: CAWSVKGGALF
CDR3 DNA: TGTGCCTGGAGTGTAAAGGGGGGAGCTTTATTT
D gene: NA
J gene: TRBJ1-1
V gene: TRBV30
clone size: NA

CDR3 protein: CASSQAQGAQGLSPLHF
CDR3 DNA: TGTGCCAGCAGCCAAGCTCAGGGGGCGCAGGGGCTCTCACCCCTCCACTTT
D gene: TRBD1
J gene: TRBJ1-6
V gene: TRBV4-2
clone size: few

CDR3 protein: CASSQPGQGSTYGYTF
CDR3 DNA: TGTGCCAGCTCACAACCGGGACAGGGGTCCACCTATGGCTACACCTTC
D gene: TRBD1
J gene: TRBJ1-2
V gene: TRBV18
clone size: few

CDR3 protein: CASCSGTSGGANVLTF
CDR3 DNA: TGTGCCAGCTGTTCGGGGACTAGCGGTGGGGCCAACGTCCTGACTTTC
D gene: TRBD2
J gene: TRBJ2-6
V gene: TRBV27
clone size: NA

CDR3 protein: CSVLYFPDSQF
CDR3 DNA: TGCAGCGTTCTCTACTTTCCCGACAGCCAGTTC
D gene: NA
J gene: TRBJ1-2
V gene: TRBV29-1
clone size: NA

CDR3 protein: CATSRATGGPTEAFF
CDR3 DNA: TGTGCCACCAGCAGGGCGACAGGGGGCCCCACTGAAGCTTTCTTT
D gene: TRBD1
J gene: TRBJ1-1
V gene: TRBV15
clone size: NA

CDR3 protein: CASSEYRLNYGYTF
CDR3 DNA: TGTGCCAGCAGTGAATACAGGCTTAACTATGGCTACACCTTC
D gene: NA
J gene: TRBJ1-2
V gene: TRBV25-1
clone size: once